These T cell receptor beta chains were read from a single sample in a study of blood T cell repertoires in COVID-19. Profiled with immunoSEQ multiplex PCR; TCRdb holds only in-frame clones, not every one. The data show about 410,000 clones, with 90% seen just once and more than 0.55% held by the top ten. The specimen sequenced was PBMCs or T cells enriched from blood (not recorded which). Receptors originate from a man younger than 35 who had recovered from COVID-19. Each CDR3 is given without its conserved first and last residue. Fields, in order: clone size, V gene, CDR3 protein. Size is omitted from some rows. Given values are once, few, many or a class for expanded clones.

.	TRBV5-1	ASSFGRGNTGELF
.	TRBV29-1	SVVRNTEAF
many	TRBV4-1	ASSQVGGLATEAF
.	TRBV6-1	ASSDNNRYLETQY
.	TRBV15	ATSGRGPGEKLF
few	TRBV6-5	ASRLTGRGNYGYT
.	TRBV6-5	ASSYNTGEAPLH
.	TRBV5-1	ASSLSGGHGEKLF
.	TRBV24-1	ATSDSTGSGEPQH
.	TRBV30	AWSDEETQY
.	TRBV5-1	ASSLRGPAEY
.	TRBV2	ASKWEGLARSAKNIQY
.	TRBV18	ASSPRQENEQF
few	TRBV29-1	SVEDPAGRLNEKLF
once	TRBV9	ASGGSREGRLDTDTQY
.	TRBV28	ATRPGFTGGYGYT
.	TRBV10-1	ASRRQGEDRYGYT
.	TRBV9	ASSASRDRGTSPLH
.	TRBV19	ASSIQGAYGYT
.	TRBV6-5	ASSSPGYGYT
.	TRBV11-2	ASSGQVSYEQY
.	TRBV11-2	ASSRQGGTYNEQF
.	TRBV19	ASSMSGPVINYGYT
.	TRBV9	ASSVVGTENTEAF
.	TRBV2	ASSARFGQGIDTQY
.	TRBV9	ASSVGGQGGARYT
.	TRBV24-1	ATNSTGHYEQY
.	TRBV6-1	ASSALGASGNNEQF
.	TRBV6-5	ASSYSGGVGNTIY
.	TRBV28	ASSLVQSNQPQH
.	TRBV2	ASSVRDTYTGELF
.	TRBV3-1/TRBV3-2	ASSQDPRMETQY
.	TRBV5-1	ASSLVAGVNSPLH
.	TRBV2	ASSDRLGQGEAF
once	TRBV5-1	ASSLGTSASTDTQY
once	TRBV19	ASSIKGARANQPQH
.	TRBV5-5	ASSGGLLSFSYNSPLH
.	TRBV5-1	ASSKEVLAGGLGANVLT
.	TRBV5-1	ASSWGDRTTEAF
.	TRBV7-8	ASSEQGNEKLF
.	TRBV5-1	ASSPGLAGGFGNEQF
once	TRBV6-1	ASSDSGTGFNEQF
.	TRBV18	ASSPAGGGSYNEQF
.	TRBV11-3	ASSAGQGSGANVLT
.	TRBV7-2	ASSLSSGLAGPYEQY
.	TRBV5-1	ASSSRGAGEETQY
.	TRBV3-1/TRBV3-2	ASSQGLAGTDEQF
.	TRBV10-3	ATSGGTQPQH
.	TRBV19	ASRGQGAGGTEAF